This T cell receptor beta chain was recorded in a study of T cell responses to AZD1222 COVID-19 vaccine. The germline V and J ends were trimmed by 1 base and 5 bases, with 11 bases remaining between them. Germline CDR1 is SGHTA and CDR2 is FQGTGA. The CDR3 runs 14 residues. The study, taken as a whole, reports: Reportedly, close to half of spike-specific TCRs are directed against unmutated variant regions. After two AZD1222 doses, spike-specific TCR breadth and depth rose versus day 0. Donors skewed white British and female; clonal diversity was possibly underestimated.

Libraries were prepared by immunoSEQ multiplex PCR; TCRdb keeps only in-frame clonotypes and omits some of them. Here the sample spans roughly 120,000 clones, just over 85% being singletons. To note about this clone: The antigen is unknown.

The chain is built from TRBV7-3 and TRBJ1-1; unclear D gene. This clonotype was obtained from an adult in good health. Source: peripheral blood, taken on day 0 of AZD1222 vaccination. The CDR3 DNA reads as TGTGCCAGCAGCTTAAAGGGTGGGATAACTGAAGCTTTCTTT. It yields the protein CASSLKGGITEAFF.